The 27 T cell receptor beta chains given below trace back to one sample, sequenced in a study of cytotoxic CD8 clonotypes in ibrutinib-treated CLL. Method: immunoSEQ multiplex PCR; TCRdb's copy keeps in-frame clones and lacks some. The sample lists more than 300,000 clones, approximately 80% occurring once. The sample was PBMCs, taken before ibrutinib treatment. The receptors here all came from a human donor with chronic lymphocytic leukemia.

This CDR3 reads CASSFAVLGRETQYF. CDR3 DNA sequence: TGTGCCAGCAGCTTCGCCGTGTTGGGGAGAGAGACCCAGTACTTC. The genes are TRBV5-4 and TRBJ2-5; a possible D gene is TRBD2 (5 bases). The CDR3 is made up of 15 amino acids. Trimming pared 2 bases from V and 4 bases from J, leaving 15 bases between. The V gene's germline CDR1 is SGHNT and CDR2 YYREEE (reference sequence).

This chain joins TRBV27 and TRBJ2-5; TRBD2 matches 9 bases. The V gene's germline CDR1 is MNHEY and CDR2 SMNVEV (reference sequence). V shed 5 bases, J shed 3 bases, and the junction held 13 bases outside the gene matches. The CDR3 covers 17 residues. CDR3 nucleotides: TGTGCCAGCAGTACCTATAGGGTGATAGCGGGAGAAGAGACCCAGTACTTC. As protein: CASSTYRVIAGEETQYF.

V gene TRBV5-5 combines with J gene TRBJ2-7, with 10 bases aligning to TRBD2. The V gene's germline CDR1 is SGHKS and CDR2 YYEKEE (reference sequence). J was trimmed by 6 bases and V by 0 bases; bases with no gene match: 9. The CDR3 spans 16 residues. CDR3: CASSLAGVAGGAEQYF. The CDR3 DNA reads TGTGCCAGCAGCTTGGCCGGGGTAGCGGGAGGTGCCGAGCAGTACTTC.

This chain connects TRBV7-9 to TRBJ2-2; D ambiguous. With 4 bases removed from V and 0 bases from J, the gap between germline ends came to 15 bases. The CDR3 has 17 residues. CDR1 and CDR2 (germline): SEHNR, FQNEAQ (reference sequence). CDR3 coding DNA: TGTGCCAGCAGCTCCCCACCTGGGTATTCGAACACCGGGGAGCTGTTTTTT. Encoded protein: CASSSPPGYSNTGELFF.

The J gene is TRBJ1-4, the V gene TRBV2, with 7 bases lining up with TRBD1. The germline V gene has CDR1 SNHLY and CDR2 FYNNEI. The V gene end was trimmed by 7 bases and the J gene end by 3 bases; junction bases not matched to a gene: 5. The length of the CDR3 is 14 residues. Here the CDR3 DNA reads TGTGCCAGCAATGACAGGGCCTCTAATGAAAAACTGTTTTTT. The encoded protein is CASNDRASNEKLFF.

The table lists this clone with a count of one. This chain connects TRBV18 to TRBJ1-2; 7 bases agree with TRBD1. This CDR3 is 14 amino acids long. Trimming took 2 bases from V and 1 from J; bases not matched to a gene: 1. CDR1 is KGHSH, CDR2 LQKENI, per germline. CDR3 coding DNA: TGTGCCAGCTCACCAGGACAGGTTAACTATGGCTACACCTTC. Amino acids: CASSPGQVNYGYTF.

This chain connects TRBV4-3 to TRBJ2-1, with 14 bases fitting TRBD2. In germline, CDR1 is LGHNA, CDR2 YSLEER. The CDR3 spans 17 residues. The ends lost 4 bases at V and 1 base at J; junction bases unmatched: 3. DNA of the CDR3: TGCGCCAGCAGCCGAGGGACTAGCGGGAGATCCTACAATGAGCAGTTCTTC. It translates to CASSRGTSGRSYNEQFF.

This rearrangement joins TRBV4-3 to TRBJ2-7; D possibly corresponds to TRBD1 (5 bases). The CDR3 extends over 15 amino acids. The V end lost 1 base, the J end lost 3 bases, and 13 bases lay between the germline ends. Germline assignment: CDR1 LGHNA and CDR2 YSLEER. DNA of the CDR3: TGCGCCAGCAGCCAAGTTAGGGGTCAATACTACGAGCAGTACTTC. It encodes CASSQVRGQYYEQYF.

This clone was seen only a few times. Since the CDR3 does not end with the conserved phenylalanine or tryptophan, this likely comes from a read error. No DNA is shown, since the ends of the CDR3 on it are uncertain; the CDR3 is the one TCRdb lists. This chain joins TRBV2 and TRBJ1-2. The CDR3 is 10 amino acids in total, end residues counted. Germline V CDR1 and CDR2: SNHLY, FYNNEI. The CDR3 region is CASSEAGRRS.

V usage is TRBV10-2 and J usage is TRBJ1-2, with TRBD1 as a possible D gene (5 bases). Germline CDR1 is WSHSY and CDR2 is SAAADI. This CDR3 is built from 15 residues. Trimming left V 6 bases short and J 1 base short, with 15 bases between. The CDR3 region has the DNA TGCGCCAGCAGCCTAGGGGAACCAAATAACTATGGCTACACCTTC. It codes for CASSLGEPNNYGYTF.

As DNA, the CDR3 is TGCGCCAGCAGCCAAGAGTTAGCTAGCGCCGGGGAGCTGTTTTTT. Its protein product is CASSQELASAGELFF. This chain links TRBV4-1 with TRBJ2-2; TRBD2 might be the D (6 bases). The CDR3 sequence is 15 residues long. V was clipped by 0 bases and J by 6 bases, with 11 bases between them. Germline lookup yields CDR1 MGHRA and CDR2 YSYEKL.

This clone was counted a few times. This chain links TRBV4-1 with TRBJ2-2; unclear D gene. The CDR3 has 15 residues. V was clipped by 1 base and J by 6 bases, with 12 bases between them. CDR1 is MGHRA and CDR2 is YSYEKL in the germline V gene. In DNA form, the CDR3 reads TGCGCCAGCAGCCAAGGCAGGCTTTCGGCCGGGGAGCTGTTTTTT. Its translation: CASSQGRLSAGELFF.

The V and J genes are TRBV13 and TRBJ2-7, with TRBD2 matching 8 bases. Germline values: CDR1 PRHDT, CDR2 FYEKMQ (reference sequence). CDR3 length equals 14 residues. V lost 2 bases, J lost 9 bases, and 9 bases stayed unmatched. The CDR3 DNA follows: TGTGCCAGCAGCTTAAACATAGCGGGGTCACGGCAGTACTTC. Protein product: CASSLNIAGSRQYF.

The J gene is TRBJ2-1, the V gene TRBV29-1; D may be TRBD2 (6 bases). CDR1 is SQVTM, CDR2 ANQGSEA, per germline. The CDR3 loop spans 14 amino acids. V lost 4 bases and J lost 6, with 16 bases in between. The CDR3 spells CSVVVTGVPNEQFF. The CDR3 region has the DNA TGCAGCGTTGTGGTAACGGGAGTGCCCAATGAGCAGTTCTTC.

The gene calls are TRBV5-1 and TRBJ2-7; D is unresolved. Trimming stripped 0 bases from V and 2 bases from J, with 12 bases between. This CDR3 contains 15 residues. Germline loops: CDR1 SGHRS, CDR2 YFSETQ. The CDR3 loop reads CASSLAGSRTYEQYF. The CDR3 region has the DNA TGCGCCAGCAGCTTGGCTGGTTCCAGGACCTACGAGCAGTACTTC.

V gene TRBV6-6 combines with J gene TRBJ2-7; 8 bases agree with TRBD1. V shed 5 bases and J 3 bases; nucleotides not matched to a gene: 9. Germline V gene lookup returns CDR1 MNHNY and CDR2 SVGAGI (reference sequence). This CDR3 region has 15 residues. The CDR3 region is CASSPRGTGHYEQYF. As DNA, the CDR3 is TGTGCCAGCAGTCCCAGAGGGACAGGACACTACGAGCAGTACTTC.

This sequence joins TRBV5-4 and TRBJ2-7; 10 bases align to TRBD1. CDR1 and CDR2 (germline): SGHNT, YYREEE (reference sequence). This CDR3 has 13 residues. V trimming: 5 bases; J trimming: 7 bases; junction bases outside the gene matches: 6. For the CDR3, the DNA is TGTGCCAGCAGACCGGGACAGGGGTTAGAGCAGTACTTC. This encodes CASRPGQGLEQYF.

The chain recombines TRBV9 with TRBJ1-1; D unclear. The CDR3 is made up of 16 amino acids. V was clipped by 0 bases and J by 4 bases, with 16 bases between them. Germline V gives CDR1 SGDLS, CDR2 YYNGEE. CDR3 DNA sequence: TGTGCCAGCAGCGTAGGGGAGGTCACCGATCGCACTGAAGCTTTCTTT. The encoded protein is CASSVGEVTDRTEAFF.

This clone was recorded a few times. CDR3 nucleotide sequence: TGCGCCAGCAGCCAAGAGTGGACAGGGTCCTACGAGCAGTACTTC. It is translated as CASSQEWTGSYEQYF. The gene calls are TRBV4-3 and TRBJ2-7, with TRBD1 matching 8 bases. J lost 1 base, V lost 0 bases, and 2 bases had no gene match. There are 15 residues in the CDR3. The germline gives CDR1 LGHNA, CDR2 YSLEER.

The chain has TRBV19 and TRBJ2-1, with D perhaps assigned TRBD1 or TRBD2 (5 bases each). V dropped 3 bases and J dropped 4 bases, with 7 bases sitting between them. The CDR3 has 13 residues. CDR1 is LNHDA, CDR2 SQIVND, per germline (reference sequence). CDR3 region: CASSMGEYNEQFF. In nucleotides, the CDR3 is TGTGCCAGTAGTATGGGGGAGTACAATGAGCAGTTCTTC.

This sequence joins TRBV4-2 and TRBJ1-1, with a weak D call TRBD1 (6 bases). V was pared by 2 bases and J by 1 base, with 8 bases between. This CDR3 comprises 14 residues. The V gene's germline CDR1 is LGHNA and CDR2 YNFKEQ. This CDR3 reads CASSQKTGNTEAFF. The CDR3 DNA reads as TGTGCCAGCAGCCAAAAGACAGGGAACACTGAAGCTTTCTTT.

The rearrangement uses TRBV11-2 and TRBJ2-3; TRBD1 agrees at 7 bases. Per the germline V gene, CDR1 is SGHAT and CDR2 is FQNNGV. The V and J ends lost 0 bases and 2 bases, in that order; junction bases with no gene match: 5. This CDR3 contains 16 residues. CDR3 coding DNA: TGTGCCAGCAGCTTAGATTTGGGACAGAACACAGATACGCAGTATTTT. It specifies CASSLDLGQNTDTQYF.

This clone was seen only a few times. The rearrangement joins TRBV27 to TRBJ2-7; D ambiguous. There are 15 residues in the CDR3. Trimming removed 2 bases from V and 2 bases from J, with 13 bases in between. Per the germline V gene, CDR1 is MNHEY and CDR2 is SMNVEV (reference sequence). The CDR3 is CASSLPMEVTYEQYF. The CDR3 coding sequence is TGTGCCAGCAGTTTACCTATGGAAGTAACCTACGAGCAGTACTTC.

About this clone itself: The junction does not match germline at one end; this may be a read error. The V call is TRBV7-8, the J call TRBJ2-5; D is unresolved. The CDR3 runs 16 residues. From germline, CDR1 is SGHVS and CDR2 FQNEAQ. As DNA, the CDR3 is TGTGCCAGCAGCTTTGGTGGACGGACGAACCAGGAGACCCAGTACTTC. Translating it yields CASSFGGRTNQETQYF. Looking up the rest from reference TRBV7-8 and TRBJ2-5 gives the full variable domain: GAGVSQSPRYKVAKRGQDVALRCDPISGHVSLFWYQQALGQGPEFLTYFQNEAQLDKSGLPSDRFFAERPEGSVSTLKIQRTQQEDSAVYLCASSFGGRTNQETQYFGPGTRLLVL.

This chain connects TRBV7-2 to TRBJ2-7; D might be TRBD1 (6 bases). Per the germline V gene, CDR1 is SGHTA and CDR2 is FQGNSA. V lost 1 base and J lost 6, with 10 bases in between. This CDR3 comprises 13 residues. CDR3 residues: CASSLDYRAEQYF. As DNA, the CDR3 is TGTGCCAGCAGCTTAGATTACAGGGCCGAGCAGTACTTC.

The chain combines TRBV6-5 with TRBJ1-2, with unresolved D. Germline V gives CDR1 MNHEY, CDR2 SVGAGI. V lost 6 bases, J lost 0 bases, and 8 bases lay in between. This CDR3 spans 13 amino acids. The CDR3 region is CASRPAANYGYTF. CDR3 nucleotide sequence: TGTGCCAGCAGACCAGCCGCTAACTATGGCTACACCTTC.

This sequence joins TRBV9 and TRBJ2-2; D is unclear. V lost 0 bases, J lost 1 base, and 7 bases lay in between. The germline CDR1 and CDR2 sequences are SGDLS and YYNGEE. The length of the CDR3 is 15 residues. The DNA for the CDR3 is TGTGCCAGCAGCGTAGAGACAAAGAACACCGGGGAGCTGTTTTTT. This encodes CASSVETKNTGELFF.